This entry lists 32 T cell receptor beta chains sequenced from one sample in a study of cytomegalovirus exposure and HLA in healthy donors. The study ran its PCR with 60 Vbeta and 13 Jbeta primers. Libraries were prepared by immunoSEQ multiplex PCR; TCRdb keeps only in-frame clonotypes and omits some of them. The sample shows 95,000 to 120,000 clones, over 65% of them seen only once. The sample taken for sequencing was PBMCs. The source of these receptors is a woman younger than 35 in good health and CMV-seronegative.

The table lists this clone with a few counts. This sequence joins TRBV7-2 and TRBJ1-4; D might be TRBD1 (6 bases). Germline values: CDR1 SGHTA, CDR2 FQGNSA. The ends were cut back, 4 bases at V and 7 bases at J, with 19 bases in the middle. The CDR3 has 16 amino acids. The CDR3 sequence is CASSSQQGVRGEKLFF. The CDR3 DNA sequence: TGTGCCAGCAGCTCGCAACAGGGTGTAAGGGGTGAAAAACTGTTTTTT.

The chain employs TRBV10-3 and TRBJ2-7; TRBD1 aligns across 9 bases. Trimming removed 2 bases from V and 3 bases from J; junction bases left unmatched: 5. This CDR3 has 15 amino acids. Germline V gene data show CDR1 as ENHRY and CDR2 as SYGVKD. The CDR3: CAISEGTGRLYEQYF. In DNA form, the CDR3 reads TGTGCCATCAGTGAGGGGACAGGGCGGCTCTACGAGCAGTACTTC.

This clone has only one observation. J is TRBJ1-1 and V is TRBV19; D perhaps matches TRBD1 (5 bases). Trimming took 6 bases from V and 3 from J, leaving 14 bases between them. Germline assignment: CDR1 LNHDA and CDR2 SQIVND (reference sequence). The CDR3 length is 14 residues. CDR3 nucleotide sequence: TGTGCCAGTAGGAGGAGGGGCGGGGACACTGAAGCTTTCTTT. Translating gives CASRRRGGDTEAFF.

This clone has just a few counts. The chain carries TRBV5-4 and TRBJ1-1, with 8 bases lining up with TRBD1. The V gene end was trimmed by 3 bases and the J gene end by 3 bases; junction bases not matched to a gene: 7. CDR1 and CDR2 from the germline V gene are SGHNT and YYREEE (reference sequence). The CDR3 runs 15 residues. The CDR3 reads CASSSPQGAHTEAFF. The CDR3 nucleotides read TGTGCCAGCAGCTCCCCCCAGGGGGCGCACACTGAAGCTTTCTTT.

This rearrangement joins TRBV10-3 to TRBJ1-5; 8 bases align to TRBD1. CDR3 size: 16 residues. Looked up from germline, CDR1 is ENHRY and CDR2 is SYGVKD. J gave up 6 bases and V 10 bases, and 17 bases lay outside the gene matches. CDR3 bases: TGTGCCACAGGGGATCTAGGACAGGGCTTGGGTCAGCCCCAGCATTTT. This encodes CATGDLGQGLGQPQHF.

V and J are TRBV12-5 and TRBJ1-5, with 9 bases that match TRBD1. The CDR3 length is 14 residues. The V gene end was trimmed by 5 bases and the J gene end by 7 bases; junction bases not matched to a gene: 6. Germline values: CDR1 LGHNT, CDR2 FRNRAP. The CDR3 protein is CASGQDRGGQPQHF. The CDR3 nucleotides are TGTGCTAGTGGTCAGGACAGGGGCGGGCAGCCCCAGCATTTT.

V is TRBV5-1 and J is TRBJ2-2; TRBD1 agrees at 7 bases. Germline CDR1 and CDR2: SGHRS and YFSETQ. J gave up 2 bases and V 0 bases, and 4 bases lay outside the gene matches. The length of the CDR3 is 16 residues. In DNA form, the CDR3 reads TGCGCCAGCAGCTTGGTACAGGGGTCTAACACCGGGGAGCTGTTTTTT. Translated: CASSLVQGSNTGELFF.

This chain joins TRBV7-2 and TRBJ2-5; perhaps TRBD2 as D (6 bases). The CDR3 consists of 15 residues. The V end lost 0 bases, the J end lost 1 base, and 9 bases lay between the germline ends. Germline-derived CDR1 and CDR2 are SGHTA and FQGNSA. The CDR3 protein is CASSLAVGGQETQYF. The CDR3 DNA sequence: TGTGCCAGCAGCTTAGCTGTGGGGGGCCAAGAGACCCAGTACTTC.

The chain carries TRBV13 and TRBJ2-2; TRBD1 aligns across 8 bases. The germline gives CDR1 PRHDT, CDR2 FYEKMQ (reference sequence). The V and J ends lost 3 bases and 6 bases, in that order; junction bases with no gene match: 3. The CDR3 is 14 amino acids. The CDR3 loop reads CASSLGQASGELFF. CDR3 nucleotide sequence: TGTGCCAGCAGCTTGGGACAGGCGTCCGGGGAGCTGTTTTTT.

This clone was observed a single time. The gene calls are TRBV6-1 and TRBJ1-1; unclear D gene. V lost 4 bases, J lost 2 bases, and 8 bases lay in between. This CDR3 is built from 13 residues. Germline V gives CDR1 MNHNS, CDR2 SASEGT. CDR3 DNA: TGTGCCAGCAGTGCCCGTACTAACACTGAAGCTTTCTTT. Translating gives CASSARTNTEAFF.

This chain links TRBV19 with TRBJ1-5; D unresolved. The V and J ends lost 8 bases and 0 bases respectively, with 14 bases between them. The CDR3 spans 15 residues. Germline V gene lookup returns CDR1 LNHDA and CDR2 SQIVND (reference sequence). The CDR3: CASALGLNSNQPQHF. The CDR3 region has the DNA TGTGCCAGTGCCCTGGGCCTTAATAGCAATCAGCCCCAGCATTTT.

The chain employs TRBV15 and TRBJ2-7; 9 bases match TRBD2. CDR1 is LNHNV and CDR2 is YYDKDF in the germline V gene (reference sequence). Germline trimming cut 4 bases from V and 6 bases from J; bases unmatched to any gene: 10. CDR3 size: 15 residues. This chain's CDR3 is CATSKIQGLAGEQYF. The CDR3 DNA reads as TGTGCCACCAGCAAGATCCAGGGACTAGCTGGCGAGCAGTACTTC.

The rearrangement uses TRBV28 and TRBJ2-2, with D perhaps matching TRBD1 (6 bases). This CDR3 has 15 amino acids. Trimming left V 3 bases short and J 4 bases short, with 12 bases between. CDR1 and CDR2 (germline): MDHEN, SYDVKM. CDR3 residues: CASSLMGAGTGELFF. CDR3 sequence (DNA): TGTGCCAGCAGTTTGATGGGGGCCGGCACCGGGGAGCTGTTTTTT.

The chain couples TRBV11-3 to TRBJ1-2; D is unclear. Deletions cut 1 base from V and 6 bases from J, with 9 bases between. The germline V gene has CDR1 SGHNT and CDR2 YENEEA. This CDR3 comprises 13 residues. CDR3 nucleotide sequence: TGTGCCAGCAGCTTAGGTCAGATAAATGGCTACACCTTC. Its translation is CASSLGQINGYTF.

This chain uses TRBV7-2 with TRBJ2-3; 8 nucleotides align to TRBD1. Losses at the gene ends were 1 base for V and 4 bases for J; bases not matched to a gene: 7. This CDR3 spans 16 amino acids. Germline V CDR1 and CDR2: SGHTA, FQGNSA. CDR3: CASSLDGQGGADTQYF. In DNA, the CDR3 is TGTGCCAGCAGCTTAGACGGACAGGGTGGGGCAGATACGCAGTATTTT.

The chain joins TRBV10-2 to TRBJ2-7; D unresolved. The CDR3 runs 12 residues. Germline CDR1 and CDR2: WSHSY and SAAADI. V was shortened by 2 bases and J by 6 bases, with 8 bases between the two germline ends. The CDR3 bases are TGCGCCAGCAGTGAGGGGCGATCCGAGCAGTACTTC. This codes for CASSEGRSEQYF.

CDR3 DNA: TGTGCCAGCAGTGTTGCGGGGGCCGCAGATACGCAGTATTTT. It translates to CASSVAGAADTQYF. V is TRBV6-4 and J is TRBJ2-3, with a tentative D call TRBD2 (7 bases). The germline gives CDR1 MRHNA, CDR2 SNTAGT. The CDR3 is 14 amino acids. Trimming removed 4 bases from V and 4 bases from J, with 12 bases in between.

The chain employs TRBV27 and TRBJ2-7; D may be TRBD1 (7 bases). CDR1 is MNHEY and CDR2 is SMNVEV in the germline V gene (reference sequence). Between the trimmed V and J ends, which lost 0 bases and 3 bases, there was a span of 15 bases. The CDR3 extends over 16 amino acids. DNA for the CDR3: TGTGCCAGCAGTTTATCCGGCGGGACAGCCCTCTACGAGCAGTACTTC. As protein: CASSLSGGTALYEQYF.

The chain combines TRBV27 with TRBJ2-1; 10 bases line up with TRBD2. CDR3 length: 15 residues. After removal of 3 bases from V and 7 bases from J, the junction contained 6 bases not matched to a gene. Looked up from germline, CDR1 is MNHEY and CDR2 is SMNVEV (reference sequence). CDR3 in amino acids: CASSLELAGPNEQFF. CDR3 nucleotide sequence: TGTGCCAGCAGTTTGGAACTAGCGGGGCCTAATGAGCAGTTCTTC.

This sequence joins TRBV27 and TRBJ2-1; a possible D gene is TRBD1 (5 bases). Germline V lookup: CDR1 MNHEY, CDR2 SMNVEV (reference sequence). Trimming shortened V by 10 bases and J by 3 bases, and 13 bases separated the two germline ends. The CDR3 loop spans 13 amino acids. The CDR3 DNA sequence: TGTGCCACCGTAGGGGCGGACTACAATGAGCAGTTCTTC. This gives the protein CATVGADYNEQFF.

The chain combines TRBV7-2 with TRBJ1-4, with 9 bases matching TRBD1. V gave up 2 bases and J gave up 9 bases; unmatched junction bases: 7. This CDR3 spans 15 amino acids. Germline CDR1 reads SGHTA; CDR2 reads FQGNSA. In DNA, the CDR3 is TGTGCCAGCAGCTTACACCCCACAGGGGGCCAAAAACTGTTTTTT. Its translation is CASSLHPTGGQKLFF.

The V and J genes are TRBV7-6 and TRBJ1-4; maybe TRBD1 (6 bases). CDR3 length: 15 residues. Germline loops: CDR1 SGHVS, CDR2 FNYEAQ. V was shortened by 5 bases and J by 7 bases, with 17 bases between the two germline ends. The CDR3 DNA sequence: TGTGCCAGCAGCGGGGCGGGGGCAGTTAGTGAAAAACTGTTTTTT. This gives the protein CASSGAGAVSEKLFF.

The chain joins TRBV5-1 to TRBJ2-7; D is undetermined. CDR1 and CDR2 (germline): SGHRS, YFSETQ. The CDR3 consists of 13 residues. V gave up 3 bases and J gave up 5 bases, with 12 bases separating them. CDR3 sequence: CASSWASSDEQYF. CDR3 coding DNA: TGCGCCAGCAGCTGGGCAAGTTCTGACGAGCAGTACTTC.

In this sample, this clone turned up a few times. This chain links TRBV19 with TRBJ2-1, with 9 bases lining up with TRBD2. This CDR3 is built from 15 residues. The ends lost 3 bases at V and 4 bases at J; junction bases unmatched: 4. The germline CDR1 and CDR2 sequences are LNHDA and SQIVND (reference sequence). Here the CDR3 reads CASSMAGLAYNEQFF. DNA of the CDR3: TGTGCCAGTAGTATGGCGGGACTAGCTTACAATGAGCAGTTCTTC.

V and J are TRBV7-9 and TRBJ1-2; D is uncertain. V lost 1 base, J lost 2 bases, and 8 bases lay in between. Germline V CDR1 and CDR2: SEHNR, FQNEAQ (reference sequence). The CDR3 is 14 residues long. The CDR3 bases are TGTGCCAGCAGCTTAGGGGCCCTAAACTATGGCTACACCTTC. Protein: CASSLGALNYGYTF.

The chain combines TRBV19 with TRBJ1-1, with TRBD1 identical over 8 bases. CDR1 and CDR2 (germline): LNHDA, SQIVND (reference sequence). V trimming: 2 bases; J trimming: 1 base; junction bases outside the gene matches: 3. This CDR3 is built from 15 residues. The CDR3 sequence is CASSITGQANTEAFF. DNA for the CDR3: TGTGCCAGTAGTATAACGGGACAGGCGAACACTGAAGCTTTCTTT.

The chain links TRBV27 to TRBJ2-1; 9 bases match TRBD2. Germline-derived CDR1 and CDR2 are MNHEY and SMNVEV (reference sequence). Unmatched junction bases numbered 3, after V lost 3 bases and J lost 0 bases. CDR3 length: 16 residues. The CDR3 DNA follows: TGTGCCAGCAGTTTGACGCGGGGGGGCTCCTACAATGAGCAGTTCTTC. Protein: CASSLTRGGSYNEQFF.

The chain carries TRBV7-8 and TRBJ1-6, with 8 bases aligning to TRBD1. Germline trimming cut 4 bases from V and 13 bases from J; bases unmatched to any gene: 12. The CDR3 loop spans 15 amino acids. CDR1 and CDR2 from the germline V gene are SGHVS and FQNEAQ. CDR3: CASSSLGQGKTPLHF. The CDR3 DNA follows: TGTGCCAGCAGCTCTTTAGGACAGGGAAAAACTCCCCTCCACTTT.

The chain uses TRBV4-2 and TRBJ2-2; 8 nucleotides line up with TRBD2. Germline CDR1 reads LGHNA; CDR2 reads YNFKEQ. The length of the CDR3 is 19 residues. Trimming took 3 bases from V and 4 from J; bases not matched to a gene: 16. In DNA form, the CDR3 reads TGTGCCAGCAGCCACGAATACGTCTCCAGCGGGGGAGGCACCGGGGAGCTGTTTTTT. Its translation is CASSHEYVSSGGGTGELFF.

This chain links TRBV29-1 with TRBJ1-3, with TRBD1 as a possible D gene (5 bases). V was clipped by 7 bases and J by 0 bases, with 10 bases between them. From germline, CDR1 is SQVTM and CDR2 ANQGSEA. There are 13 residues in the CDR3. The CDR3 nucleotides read TGCAGCGCGACAGCCGACTCTGGAAACACCATATATTTT. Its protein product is CSATADSGNTIYF. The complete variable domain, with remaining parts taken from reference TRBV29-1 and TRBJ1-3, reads SAVISQKPSRDICQRGTSLTIQCQVDSQVTMMFWYRQQPGQSLTLIATANQGSEATYESGFVIDKFPISRPNLTFSTLTVSNMSPEDSSIYLCSATADSGNTIYFGEGSWLTVV.

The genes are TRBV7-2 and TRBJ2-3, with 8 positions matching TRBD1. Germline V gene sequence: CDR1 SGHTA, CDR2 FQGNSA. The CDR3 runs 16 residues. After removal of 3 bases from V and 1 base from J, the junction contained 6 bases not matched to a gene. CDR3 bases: TGTGCCAGCAGCTTGCTACAGGGGGGCCGCACAGATACGCAGTATTTT. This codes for CASSLLQGGRTDTQYF. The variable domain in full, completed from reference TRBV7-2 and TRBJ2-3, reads GAGVSQSPSNKVTEKGKDVELRCDPISGHTALYWYRQSLGQGLEFLIYFQGNSAPDKSGLPSDRFSAERTGGSVSTLTIQRTQQEDSAVYLCASSLLQGGRTDTQYFGPGTRLTVL.

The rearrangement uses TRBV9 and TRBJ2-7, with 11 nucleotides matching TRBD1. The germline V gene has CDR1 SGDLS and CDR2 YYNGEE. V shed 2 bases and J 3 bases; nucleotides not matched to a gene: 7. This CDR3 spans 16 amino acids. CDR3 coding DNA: TGTGCCAGCAGCGTTATGAAGGGACAGGGGGACTACGAGCAGTACGTC. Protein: CASSVMKGQGDYEQYV.